This TCR beta chain was identified in a study of human T cells and chemical hapten exposure. Findings and limits, study-wide: PT1 expanded TCR counts and patch test score correlated positively.

This clonotype was counted a few times. Its antigen is as yet unknown. TCRdb called the RACE reads again in MiXCR, with one record for every CDR3 protein. The table has fewer than 130,000 distinct CDR3 sequences, 11% seen once. Time point in this sample: patch test 1, 2 weeks after DPC sensitization. Treatment denoted: therapeutic diphenylcyclopropenone sensitization with weekly scalp DPC. The CDR3 sequence is 16 residues long. Trimming took 0 bases from V and 0 from J, leaving 10 bases between them. CDR1 is LNHNV and CDR2 is YYDKDF in the germline V gene (reference sequence). The chain recombines TRBV15 with TRBJ2-3; possible D gene TRBD1, 5 bases. This receptor was taken from a middle-aged woman with alopecia areata. Some clones in this sample may be carry-over from other donors' samples. This specimen was whole blood, taken in connection with sensitization to the hapten diphenylcyclopropenone (DPC). The DNA for the CDR3 is TGTGCCACCAGCAGAGATAGGGGTCCTAGCACAGATACGCAGTATTTT. Amino acids: CATSRDRGPSTDTQYF. The variable domain in full, with the rest retrieved from reference TRBV15 and TRBJ2-3, is DAMVIQNPRYQVTQFGKPVTLSCSQTLNHNVMYWYQQKSSQAPKLLFHYYDKDFNNEADTPDNFQSRRPNTSFCFLDIRSPGLGDTAMYLCATSRDRGPSTDTQYFGPGTRLTVL.